This TCR beta chain was obtained from a study of CXCR3-negative and CXCR3-positive naive CD8 T cells (dated by TCRdb to between 2018 and 2021). With regard to the full study: In total, 130 million to 150 million TRB reads were obtained, corresponding to roughly 1.5 +/- 0.3 million reads per library. Naive subsets from about 5 donors and memory cells from 3 donors were included in the TRBV-TRBJ cluster analysis. Data from ten or so donors, pooled across two independent experiments, went into the diversity and physicochemical repertoire analyses.

This sample was sequenced with a NextSeq 550. The Human TCR Profiling Kit (MiLaboratory) was used to make UMI-labeled 5' RACE TRB cDNA libraries. cDNA synthesis used the entire amount of extracted RNA, and PCR amplification then used the entire amount of cDNA produced. The libraries were made side by side, with each library going through the same number of PCR cycles. Turning to the authors' computational methods: With a minimum of two reads required per UMI, MIGEC and MiXCR pulled out about 50,000 +/- 10,000 unique UMI-labeled TRB cDNA molecules from each library. An average of roughly 40,000 +/- 10,000 functional in-frame TRB CDR3 nucleotide clonotypes without stop codons was found per library. After downsampling to 5000 UMI-labeled TRB molecules per sample, diversity metrics such as normalized Shannon-Wiener and Chao1 were calculated in VDJtools. VDJtools computed clonotype-size-weighted physicochemical properties of the central five CDR3 residues: interaction energy, strength, volume and Kidera factor 4. TCRdb reprocessed the reads, and each CDR3 protein sequence is entered once, without DNA. These V and J calls derive from TCRdb rather than the authors' analysis. The sample's table covers approximately 130,000 distinct CDR3 sequences. Of the sample, around 0.41% is held by the ten largest clones.

The CDR1 and CDR2 encoded by the germline V gene are MGHRA and YSYEKL. The CDR3 runs 16 amino acids, cysteine and phenylalanine included. No DNA appears here. Each CD8+ T cell subset was flow-sorted in triplicate, with 300,000 or so cells per subset placed directly into RLT lysis buffer. To keep memory contaminants out, a stringent definition of naive CD8+ T cells was applied: CD45RO-CCR7+CD27+CD95-. Peripheral blood mononuclear cells were isolated from buffy coats by standard density gradient centrifugation. A FACSAria III was used to flow-sort naive CD8+ T cells into CXCR3-negative and CXCR3-positive populations. Total RNA was extracted from sorted cells using an RNeasy Mini Kit. In the case of this clonotype: Its antigen is currently not known.

Overall results and qualifications from the work: TRB CDR3s from CXCR3-positive naive cells showed higher hydrophobicity (lower Kidera factor 4), lower energy, and higher strength and volume indices than CXCR3-negative naive cells. Similar TRBV-TRBJ usage was shown by naive CXCR3-negative and CXCR3-positive cells from the same donor, whereas distinct patterns were shown by memory cells. Because surface CD5, which has been linked to self-reactivity in mice, was comparable between naive subsets, TCR interaction strength was also inferred from TRB CDR3 physicochemical properties. Both naive subsets had comparably high repertoire diversity, while memory CD8+ T cells had much lower repertoire diversity. Freshly isolated PBMCs were used for most assays because CXCR3 expression partially decreased after cryopreservation.

The rearrangement combines TRBV4-1 with TRBJ2-7; TCRdb names TRBD2, which stays unverified in the absence of DNA. The sequence derives from a human donor in good health. Some clones in this sample may be carry-over from other donors' samples. Sample: naive CXCR3+ CD8+ T cells from blood. This specimen's cell subset or site label, interpreted: CD45RO-CCR7+CD27+CD95- naive CD8+ T cells expressing CXCR3 (TNR3+). The CDR3: CASSQETSGRAYEQYF.